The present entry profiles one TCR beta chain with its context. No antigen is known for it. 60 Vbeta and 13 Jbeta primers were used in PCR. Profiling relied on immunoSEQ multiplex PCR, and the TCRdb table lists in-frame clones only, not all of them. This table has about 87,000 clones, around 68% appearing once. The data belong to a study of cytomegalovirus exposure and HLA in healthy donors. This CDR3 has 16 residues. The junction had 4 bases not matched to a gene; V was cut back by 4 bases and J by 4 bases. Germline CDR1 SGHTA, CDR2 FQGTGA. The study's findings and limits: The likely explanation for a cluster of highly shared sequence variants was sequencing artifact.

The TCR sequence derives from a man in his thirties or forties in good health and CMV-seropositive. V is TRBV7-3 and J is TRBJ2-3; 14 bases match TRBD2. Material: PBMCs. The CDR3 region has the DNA TGTGCCAGCAGCTCTCTGGGACTAGCGGGAGCAGATACGCAGTATTTT. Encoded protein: CASSSLGLAGADTQYF.